This TCR beta chain comes out of a study of T cell changes during pregnancy in multiple sclerosis. The data were produced by immunoSEQ multiplex PCR, yet TCRdb's version contains in-frame clones alone and is incomplete. The sample lists 91,000 or so clones; 93% were seen once. The CDR3 spans 11 residues. V gave up 2 bases and J gave up 11 bases; unmatched junction bases: 5. Germline-derived CDR1 and CDR2 are DFQATT and SNEGSKA (reference sequence). V gene TRBV20-1 combines with J gene TRBJ1-1; 7 bases align to TRBD1. Here the sequenced sample was peripheral blood, taken after pregnancy. The TCR was taken from a female donor with multiple sclerosis, enrolled in a pregnancy study. CDR3 residues: CSARSTGKAFF. The CDR3 nucleotides read TGCAGTGCTAGATCGACAGGGAAGGCTTTCTTT.